This T cell receptor (beta chain) appears in the sequencing data of a study of T cell responses to AZD1222 COVID-19 vaccine. Whole-study findings and limits: Spike was spanned by vaccine-associated CD4 TCRs, which were dominant at 160-218 and 743-854. Regions left unmutated in variants are reportedly the target of nearly half of spike-specific TCRs. Clonal diversity was possibly underestimated; the donors were predominantly white British and more often female.

Measured with immunoSEQ multiplex PCR; TCRdb has only the in-frame clones, and not every one. The sample lists some 120,000 clones, 94% seen once, with 6.6% in the top ten. Concerning this clone itself: Its antigen is as yet unknown.

Germline CDR1 is LNHNV and CDR2 is YYDKDF (reference sequence). The CDR3 totals 17 residues. The V and J ends lost 4 bases and 2 bases respectively, with 15 bases between them. The TCR was taken from an adult in good health. This chain links TRBV15 with TRBJ2-6; D is perhaps TRBD1 (5 bases). The source was peripheral blood, collected on day 0 of AZD1222 vaccination. In DNA, the CDR3 is TGTGCCACCAGCACCCAGCAGGGTTTCACTGGGGCCAACGTCCTGACTTTC. Protein sequence: CATSTQQGFTGANVLTF.